This T cell receptor beta chain is drawn from a study of T-cell memory formation after mild COVID-19. Study context: TCR clusters were largely donor specific. Findings of the study overall: Pre-infection memory held some responding clones, suggesting pre-existing cross-reactive T cells responded.

Turning to this clonotype: Antigen unknown.

The CDR3 runs 13 residues. V was shortened by 6 bases and J by 7 bases, with 10 bases between the two germline ends. Constant-segment primers and 5'RACE yielded cDNA libraries for TCR alpha and TCR beta, each carrying sample barcodes and UMIs. TCRdb re-called the 5' RACE reads with MiXCR, one entry per CDR3 protein. The sample shows under 400,000 distinct CDR3 sequences, over 20% of them seen only once. Sequenced material: PBMCs or a T cell subset sorted from them (not recorded which). The sequence was collected from an adult woman who had mild COVID-19 (a few samples of this study predate the infection). Cell type and time point are not known. The chain has TRBV12-3 or TRBV12-4 and TRBJ1-6, with D maybe TRBD1 (5 bases). Here the CDR3 DNA reads TGTGCCAGCAGCGGGGGTGTGAATTCACCCCTCCACTTT. Amino acids: CASSGGVNSPLHF.